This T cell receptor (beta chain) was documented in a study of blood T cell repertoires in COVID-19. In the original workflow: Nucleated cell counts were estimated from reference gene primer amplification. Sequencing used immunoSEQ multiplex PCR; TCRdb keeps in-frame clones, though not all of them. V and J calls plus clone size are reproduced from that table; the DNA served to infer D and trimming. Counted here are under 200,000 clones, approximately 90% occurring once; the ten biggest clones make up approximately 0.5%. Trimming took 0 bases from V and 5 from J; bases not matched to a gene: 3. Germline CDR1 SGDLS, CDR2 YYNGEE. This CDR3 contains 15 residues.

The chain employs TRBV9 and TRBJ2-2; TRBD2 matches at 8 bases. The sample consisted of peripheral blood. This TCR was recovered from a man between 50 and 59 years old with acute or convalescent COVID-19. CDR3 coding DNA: TGTGCCAGCAGCGTAGCGGGAGGGCCAACCGGGGAGCTGTTTTTT. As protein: CASSVAGGPTGELFF.